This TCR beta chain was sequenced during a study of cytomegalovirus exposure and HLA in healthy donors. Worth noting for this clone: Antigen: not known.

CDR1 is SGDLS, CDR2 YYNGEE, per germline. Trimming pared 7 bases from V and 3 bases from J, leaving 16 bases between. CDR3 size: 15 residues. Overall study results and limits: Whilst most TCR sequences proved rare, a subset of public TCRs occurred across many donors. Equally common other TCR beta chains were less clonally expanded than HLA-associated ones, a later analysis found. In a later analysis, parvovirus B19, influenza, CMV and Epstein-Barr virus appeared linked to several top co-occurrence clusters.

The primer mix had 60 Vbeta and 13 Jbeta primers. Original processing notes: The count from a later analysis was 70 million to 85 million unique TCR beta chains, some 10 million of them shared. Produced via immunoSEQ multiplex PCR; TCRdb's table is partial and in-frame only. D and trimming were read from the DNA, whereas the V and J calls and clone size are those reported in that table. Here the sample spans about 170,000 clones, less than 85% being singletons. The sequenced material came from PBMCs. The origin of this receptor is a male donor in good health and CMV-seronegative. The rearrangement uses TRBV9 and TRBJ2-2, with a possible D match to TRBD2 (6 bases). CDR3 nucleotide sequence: TGTGCCAGCTGCGCCGGGGAGGTCGACACCGGGGAGCTGTTTTTT. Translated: CASCAGEVDTGELFF.